The 23 T cell receptor beta chains reported below all come from one sample, sequenced in a study of blood T cell repertoires in COVID-19. Sequencing used immunoSEQ multiplex PCR; TCRdb keeps in-frame clones, though not all of them. Among fewer than 150,000 clones, around 78% were seen once, and the ten largest hold under 14%. Material: peripheral blood. Receptor source: a human donor in a cohort sampled during active COVID-19.

This clone has only a few counts. The V gene is TRBV5-4, the J gene TRBJ2-5; 7 bases match TRBD1. In germline, CDR1 is SGHNT, CDR2 YYREEE (reference sequence). The ends lost 4 bases at V and 2 bases at J; junction bases unmatched: 5. The length of the CDR3 is 14 residues. The CDR3 loop is CASSPQTGQETQYF. The CDR3 DNA reads as TGTGCCAGCAGCCCACAGACAGGGCAAGAGACCCAGTACTTC.

V is TRBV28 and J is TRBJ1-5; 12 bases fit TRBD1. Germline V gene sequence: CDR1 MDHEN, CDR2 SYDVKM. This CDR3 spans 15 amino acids. Losses at the gene ends were 6 bases for V and 5 bases for J; bases not matched to a gene: 5. This CDR3 reads CASRDGTGGHQPQHF. The CDR3 DNA is TGTGCCAGCAGGGACGGGACAGGGGGCCATCAGCCCCAGCATTTT.

This chain connects TRBV28 to TRBJ2-7, with D maybe TRBD2 (6 bases). Germline lookup yields CDR1 MDHEN and CDR2 SYDVKM. Trimming took off 5 bases at V and 3 bases at J, with 11 bases between the two ends. CDR3 size: 13 residues. CDR3 region: CASSVGGNYEQYF. CDR3 in DNA: TGTGCCAGCAGTGTCGGGGGAAACTACGAGCAGTACTTC.

The rearrangement links TRBV7-6 to TRBJ2-5; 7 bases are shared with TRBD1. CDR1 is SGHVS and CDR2 is FNYEAQ in the germline V gene. The CDR3 has 13 residues. V gave up 6 bases and J gave up 5 bases; unmatched junction bases: 6. The CDR3: CASSRDRGETQYF. The DNA of the CDR3 is TGTGCCAGCAGTCGGGACAGAGGGGAGACCCAGTACTTC.

This chain connects TRBV11-1 to TRBJ1-1; D ambiguous. This CDR3 spans 14 amino acids. Trimming shortened V by 5 bases and J by 2 bases, and 12 bases separated the two germline ends. The V gene's germline CDR1 is SGHAT and CDR2 FQDESV (reference sequence). The CDR3 sequence is CASSQHMINTEAFF. The CDR3 nucleotides read TGTGCCAGCAGCCAACACATGATTAACACTGAAGCTTTCTTT.

The genes are TRBV6-5 and TRBJ1-2, with 8 bases that match TRBD1. Germline CDR1 MNHEY, CDR2 SVGAGI. V lost 6 bases, J lost 4 bases, and 7 bases stayed unmatched. The CDR3 sequence is 14 residues long. DNA for the CDR3: TGTGCCAGCAGCCTGGACAGGGCTCGCTATGGCTACACCTTC. It is translated as CASSLDRARYGYTF.

The chain carries TRBV6-8 and TRBJ2-1, with 9 bases fitting TRBD2. Trimming at V came to 2 bases and at J to 16 bases, leaving 12 bases not matched to a gene. The CDR3 runs 14 residues. Germline V gene data show CDR1 as MNHGY and CDR2 as SAAAGT. The CDR3 bases are TGTGCCAGCAGTTACCACGGGACTAGCACCGTGGGCTTCTTC. Translating it yields CASSYHGTSTVGFF.

This clone showed up just a few times. The chain combines TRBV5-1 with TRBJ1-4; D uncertain. The V gene lost 0 bases and the J gene lost 8 bases, with 11 bases spanning the gap. The germline gives CDR1 SGHRS, CDR2 YFSETQ. The CDR3 consists of 14 residues. CDR3 region: CASSLGGEGEKLFF. The CDR3 nucleotides are TGCGCCAGCAGCTTGGGGGGAGAAGGAGAAAAACTGTTTTTT.

The V call is TRBV2, the J call TRBJ1-1, with D perhaps matching TRBD1 (6 bases). From germline, CDR1 is SNHLY and CDR2 FYNNEI. The V end lost 5 bases, the J end lost 1 base, and 11 bases lay between the germline ends. The CDR3 has 14 residues. CDR3 nucleotide sequence: TGTGCCAGCAGTAAAGAAGGGGGGAACACTGAAGCTTTCTTT. It yields the protein CASSKEGGNTEAFF. Supplemented by reference TRBV2 and TRBJ1-1, the full variable domain reads EPEVTQTPSHQVTQMGQEVILRCVPISNHLYFYWYRQILGQKVEFLVSFYNNEISEKSEIFDDQFSVERPDGSNFTLKIRSTKLEDSAMYFCASSKEGGNTEAFFGQGTRLTVV.

This chain joins TRBV30 and TRBJ1-2; D may be TRBD1 (6 bases). The CDR3 covers 15 residues. The germline CDR1 and CDR2 sequences are GTSNPN and SVGIG (reference sequence). V was trimmed by 0 bases and J by 4 bases, leaving 15 bases between them. DNA for the CDR3: TGTGCCTGGAGTGTACAGGGACCTTCCCCCTATGGCTACACCTTC. It codes for CAWSVQGPSPYGYTF.

J is TRBJ1-3 and V is TRBV5-1; TRBD1 matches 7 bases. CDR1 and CDR2 from the germline V gene are SGHRS and YFSETQ. The CDR3 length is 14 residues. V shed 1 base and J 3 bases; nucleotides not matched to a gene: 1. The CDR3 DNA follows: TGCGCCAGCAGCTTGACAGGGGTTGGAAACACCATATATTTT. Amino acid sequence: CASSLTGVGNTIYF.

V usage is TRBV27 and J usage is TRBJ2-2; D gene ambiguous. CDR3 length: 13 amino acids. Trimming removed 3 bases from V and 0 bases from J, with 2 bases in between. Germline lookup yields CDR1 MNHEY and CDR2 SMNVEV (reference sequence). The CDR3 region has the DNA TGTGCCAGCAGTTTTACGAACACCGGGGAGCTGTTTTTT. As protein: CASSFTNTGELFF.

The CDR3 loop is CASSVGLAGGWNEQFF. The CDR3 coding sequence is TGTGCCAGCAGCGTCGGACTAGCGGGGGGGTGGAATGAGCAGTTCTTC. This chain joins TRBV5-4 and TRBJ2-1, with 15 nucleotides matching TRBD2. V lost 4 bases to trimming and J lost 7 bases; unmatched junction nucleotides: 6. CDR3 size: 16 residues. Germline V gives CDR1 SGHNT, CDR2 YYREEE (reference sequence).

The rearrangement links TRBV3-1 (or the pseudogene TRBV3-2) to TRBJ2-4; 7 bases are shared with TRBD1. Germline-derived CDR1 and CDR2 are LGHDT and YNNKEL (reference sequence). Germline trimming cut 1 base from V and 15 bases from J; bases unmatched to any gene: 6. The CDR3 has 12 residues. CDR3 residues: CASSQVGQIAYF. CDR3 in DNA: TGTGCCAGCAGCCAAGTGGGACAGATTGCGTACTTC.

The V gene is TRBV30, the J gene TRBJ2-3, with D perhaps matching TRBD2 (6 bases). The V gene's germline CDR1 is GTSNPN and CDR2 SVGIG (reference sequence). The CDR3 is 12 amino acids. Trimming took off 7 bases at V and 3 bases at J, with 11 bases between the two ends. The CDR3 loop reads CASGRGTDTQYF. CDR3 DNA: TGTGCCTCAGGACGGGGGACAGATACGCAGTATTTT.

This chain uses TRBV5-4 with TRBJ1-1, with 7 bases aligning to TRBD1. The CDR3 contains 15 residues. Trimming at V came to 1 base and at J to 4 bases, leaving 7 bases not matched to a gene. Germline lookup yields CDR1 SGHNT and CDR2 YYREEE (reference sequence). CDR3 sequence reads: CASSLPGGVVTEAFF. As DNA, the CDR3 is TGTGCCAGCAGCTTGCCAGGGGGAGTGGTCACTGAAGCTTTCTTT.

The CDR3 loop reads CATSSPRQGLQNTQYF. The CDR3 DNA reads as TGTGCCACCAGCTCTCCCCGTCAGGGGCTACAGAATACGCAGTATTTT. V and J are TRBV15 and TRBJ2-3; possibly TRBD1 for D (6 bases). The CDR3 has 16 residues. Trimming left V 5 bases short and J 7 bases short, with 22 bases between. Germline V gene sequence: CDR1 LNHNV, CDR2 YYDKDF (reference sequence).

The genes are TRBV9 and TRBJ1-1; D is ambiguous. The germline gives CDR1 SGDLS, CDR2 YYNGEE. The CDR3 is 16 residues long. V lost 0 bases to trimming and J lost 4 bases, with 16 bases between them. This CDR3 reads CASSVGSDRGSTEAFF. Here the CDR3 DNA reads TGTGCCAGCAGCGTAGGATCTGATCGGGGATCCACTGAAGCTTTCTTT.

The table lists this clone with a few counts. Other DNA sequences within the sample encode an identical CDR3. This chain connects TRBV5-6 to TRBJ1-5, with D perhaps TRBD1 (6 bases). Per the germline V gene, CDR1 is SGHDT and CDR2 is YYEEEE. The CDR3 length is 14 residues. V lost 4 bases and J lost 4, with 12 bases in between. The CDR3 sequence: CASSPGQGNQPQHF. Here the CDR3 DNA reads TGTGCCAGCAGCCCGGGACAAGGGAATCAGCCCCAGCATTTT. Full variable domain (remainder filled in from reference TRBV5-6 and TRBJ1-5): DAGVTQSPTHLIKTRGQQVTLRCSPKSGHDTVSWYQQALGQGPQFIFQYYEEEERQRGNFPDRFSGHQFPNYSSELNVNALLLGDSALYLCASSPGQGNQPQHFGDGTRLSIL.

This clone appeared a few times. The rearrangement joins TRBV11-2 to TRBJ2-7, with 8 bases identical to TRBD2. The CDR3 is made up of 14 amino acids. Germline CDR1 and CDR2: SGHAT and FQNNGV. Trimming cost V 5 bases and J 2 bases; bases outside gene matches: 5. CDR3: CASSTRLAPYEQYF. DNA of the CDR3: TGTGCCAGCAGCACCCGACTAGCGCCCTACGAGCAGTACTTC.

This chain uses TRBV10-3 with TRBJ1-5, with TRBD1 as a possible D gene (6 bases). Trimming took off 4 bases at V and 6 bases at J, with 16 bases between the two ends. The V gene's germline CDR1 is ENHRY and CDR2 SYGVKD. The CDR3 runs to 15 residues. The DNA of the CDR3 is TGTGCCATCAGTGCGGGCGGGGGGGGCGTTCAGCCCCAGCATTTT. Protein product: CAISAGGGGVQPQHF.

V is TRBV7-9 and J is TRBJ1-1; 8 bases agree with TRBD1. The CDR3 contains 14 residues. The J segment lost 0 bases and the V segment lost 3 bases, leaving 0 bases of the junction unmatched. Germline CDR1 is SEHNR and CDR2 is FQNEAQ (reference sequence). CDR3 sequence (DNA): TGTGCCAGCAGCTTGGACAGGGTGAACACTGAAGCTTTCTTT. This encodes CASSLDRVNTEAFF.

This chain links TRBV2 with TRBJ1-4; TRBD1 matches 11 bases. This CDR3 spans 15 amino acids. Per germline, CDR1 SNHLY and CDR2 FYNNEI. Trimming took 5 bases from V and 7 from J; bases not matched to a gene: 6. CDR3 protein: CASSPDRGLGEKLFF. In DNA, the CDR3 is TGTGCCAGCAGTCCGGACAGGGGGCTGGGTGAAAAACTGTTTTTT.